This T cell receptor beta chain was obtained from a study of cytomegalovirus exposure and HLA in healthy donors. The validation cohort, a group of 90 to 150 subjects, included the donors and was separate from the approximately 670-subject first cohort. This table comes from immunoSEQ multiplex PCR, and its TCRdb copy is limited to in-frame clones, with some not included. Counted here are roughly 150,000 clones, around 96% occurring once; the ten biggest clones make up under 0.9%. Between the trimmed V and J ends, which lost 0 bases and 14 bases, there was a span of 30 bases. CDR3 length: 19 amino acids. Germline CDR1 is SGHNT and CDR2 is YYREEE (reference sequence). General study findings and limits: Reports showed the classifier diagnosing cytomegalovirus status with high specificity and sensitivity. According to the study, 160 or so TCR beta chains were cytomegalovirus-associated.

A note on this clone: Antigen specificity is unknown.

The sequencing sample was made of PBMCs. The clonotype comes from a young woman in good health and CMV-seronegative. This chain uses TRBV5-4 with TRBJ1-6, with D perhaps matching TRBD1 (5 bases). The DNA for the CDR3 is TGTGCCAGCAGCTTGGCCGGGCCCGGAACTCAGGGTAATCCTTGGGCCCTCCACTTT. It yields the protein CASSLAGPGTQGNPWALHF.